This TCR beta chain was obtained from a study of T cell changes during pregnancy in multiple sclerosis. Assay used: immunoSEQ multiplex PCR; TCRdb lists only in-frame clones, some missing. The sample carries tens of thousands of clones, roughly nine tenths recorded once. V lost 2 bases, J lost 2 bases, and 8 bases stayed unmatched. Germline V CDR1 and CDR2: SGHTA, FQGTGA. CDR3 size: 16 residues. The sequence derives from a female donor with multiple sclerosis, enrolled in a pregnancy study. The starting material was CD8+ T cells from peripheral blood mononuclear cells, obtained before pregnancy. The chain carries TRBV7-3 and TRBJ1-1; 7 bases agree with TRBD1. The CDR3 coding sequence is TGTGCCAGCAGCTTACTAGAAGGGGGCGTTAACACTGAAGCTTTCTTT. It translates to CASSLLEGGVNTEAFF. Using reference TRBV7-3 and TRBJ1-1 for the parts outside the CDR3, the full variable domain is GAGVSQTPSNKVTEKGKYVELRCDPISGHTALYWYRQSLGQGPEFLIYFQGTGAADDSGLPNDRFFAVRPEGSVSTLKIQRTERGDSAVYLCASSLLEGGVNTEAFFGQGTRLTVV.